This TCR beta chain stems from a study of cytomegalovirus exposure and HLA in healthy donors. Study-level findings and limits: For most TCR beta V segments, an earlier analysis put the productive rate at about 87% or about 30% of the time.

Trimming removed 0 bases from V and 17 bases from J; junction bases left unmatched: 8. The CDR3 length is 13 residues. Germline CDR1 is GTSNPN and CDR2 is SVGIG (reference sequence). As regards this clone: Its antigen is unknown. Different DNA sequences within this sample yield the same CDR3.

PCR primers comprised 60 Vbeta and 13 Jbeta primers. The repertoire was sequenced with immunoSEQ multiplex PCR; TCRdb's copy has only in-frame clones and lacks some. Of about 170,000 clones in the sample, roughly 87% were seen once. The chain links TRBV30 to TRBJ2-2, with 11 bases fitting TRBD1. The specimen sequenced was PBMCs. The source is a girl aged 5-17 years in good health and CMV-seropositive. CDR3 DNA sequence: TGTGCCTGGAGTGTACGGGGGACAGGGGGGTTATTTTTT. It codes for CAWSVRGTGGLFF.